These 9 T cell receptor beta chains were sequenced from one sample in a study of T cells in Graves' hyperthyroidism and ophthalmopathy. Researchers took RNA transcripts and amplified the TCR beta CDR3 regions from them. Initially, a first-round RT-PCR of the TCR CDR3 employed the HTBI primer set. TCRdb used MiXCR to reprocess the multiplex PCR reads, holding one entry per CDR3 protein. The sample carries 90,000 to 120,000 distinct CDR3 sequences, approximately 16% recorded once. Sequencing input: blood. Receptors originate from a woman between 45 and 60 years old with Graves' hyperthyroidism.

The chain is built from TRBV5-1 and TRBJ2-1; TRBD2 matches at 14 bases. Trimming removed 1 base from V and 7 bases from J; junction bases left unmatched: 4. CDR1 and CDR2 (germline): SGHRS, YFSETQ. This CDR3 is built from 16 residues. CDR3 sequence: CASSLPGTSGGNEQFF. The CDR3 nucleotides read TGCGCCAGCAGCTTGCCCGGGACTAGCGGGGGAAATGAGCAGTTCTTC.

The sample holds many counts of this clonotype. V is TRBV3-1 and J is TRBJ1-1; no definite D call. This CDR3 contains 15 residues. Germline V CDR1 and CDR2: LGHDT, YNNKEL (reference sequence). V was cut by 2 bases and J by 4 bases, with 14 bases left in between. CDR3 DNA: TGTGCCAGCAGCCAATTCGTTAGTTTCGGCACTGAAGCTTTCTTT. Its protein product is CASSQFVSFGTEAFF. The whole variable domain, filled in from reference TRBV3-1 and TRBJ1-1, reads DTAVSQTPKYLVTQMGNDKSIKCEQNLGHDTMYWYKQDSKKFLKIMFSYNNKELIINETVPNRFSPKSPDKAHLNLHINSLELGDSAVYFCASSQFVSFGTEAFFGQGTRLTVV.

This clonotype was seen ten or more times. The chain employs TRBV28 and TRBJ2-3, with 12 bases fitting TRBD1. V was clipped by 6 bases and J by 7 bases; unmatched bases: 8. There are 15 residues in the CDR3. The germline CDR1 and CDR2 sequences are MDHEN and SYDVKM. The DNA of the CDR3 is TGTGCCAGCAGACTACCGGGACAGGGGGCTAATACGCAGTATTTT. Its protein product is CASRLPGQGANTQYF.

This clonotype was detected ten times or more. The rearrangement joins TRBV4-1 to TRBJ2-3; possibly TRBD2 for D (5 bases). Trimming pared 8 bases from V and 6 bases from J, leaving 18 bases between. From germline, CDR1 is MGHRA and CDR2 YSYEKL. This CDR3 spans 14 amino acids. The CDR3 loop reads CASQTGISADTQYF. In DNA, the CDR3 is TGCGCCAGCCAAACGGGGATTAGTGCGGATACGCAGTATTTT.

V and J are TRBV6-2 or TRBV6-3 and TRBJ2-2; D tentatively fits TRBD1 or TRBD2 (5 bases each). Germline V gene data show CDR1 as MNHEY and CDR2 as SVGEGT. V was cut by 8 bases and J by 5 bases, with 15 bases left in between. This CDR3 is 14 amino acids long. The CDR3 is CASGLRDLTGELFF. Written as DNA, the CDR3 is TGTGCCAGCGGTCTTCGGGACCTGACCGGGGAGCTGTTTTTT.

This clonotype was recorded at least ten times. The chain joins TRBV30 to TRBJ2-1, with TRBD1 as a possible D gene (5 bases). The CDR3 runs 14 residues. With 0 bases removed from V and 5 bases from J, the gap between germline ends came to 11 bases. Germline V gene lookup returns CDR1 GTSNPN and CDR2 SVGIG (reference sequence). CDR3 sequence reads: CAWSVQLTDNEQFF. The CDR3 coding sequence is TGTGCCTGGAGTGTACAACTGACAGACAATGAGCAGTTCTTC.

V and J are TRBV12-3 or TRBV12-4 and TRBJ2-4; D possibly matches TRBD1 or TRBD2 (6 bases each). The CDR3 is made up of 16 amino acids. The V end was cut by 5 bases, the J end by 8 bases, with 22 bases between. The CDR3 sequence: CASSPRGAGFRDIQYF. Written as DNA, the CDR3 is TGTGCCAGCAGTCCGAGGGGGGCGGGGTTTCGCGACATTCAGTACTTC.

This clonotype was counted many times. This rearrangement joins TRBV19 to TRBJ2-1; D remains unclear. CDR1 is LNHDA and CDR2 is SQIVND in the germline V gene (reference sequence). With 5 bases removed from V and 8 bases from J, the gap between germline ends came to 22 bases. The CDR3 spans 16 residues. CDR3 sequence reads: CASSPDLVGGRDEQFF. For the CDR3, the DNA is TGTGCCAGTAGTCCCGATTTAGTGGGCGGTCGCGATGAGCAGTTCTTC.

This clonotype was detected a few times. The chain has TRBV7-8 and TRBJ2-3; D is possibly TRBD2 (6 bases). The CDR3 runs to 15 residues. Trimming took 3 bases from V and 7 from J, leaving 17 bases between them. Germline V gene data show CDR1 as SGHVS and CDR2 as FQNEAQ. CDR3 residues: CASSFGGAHIYTQYF. CDR3 sequence (DNA): TGTGCCAGCAGCTTCGGCGGGGCCCACATTTATACGCAGTATTTT.